This is a list of T cell receptor beta chains from one sample in a study of Ad26.COV2.S vaccination and SARS-CoV-2 variants. Clones were sequenced by immunoSEQ multiplex PCR, and TCRdb holds only the in-frame ones, with some missing. The table records about 370,000 clones, around nine tenths of them present only once. Sequenced material: peripheral blood, taken in a trial of Ad26.COV2.S vaccine versus placebo. The receptors were sampled from a person aged 18-65 years who received the Ad26.COV2.S COVID-19 vaccine or a placebo. CDR3s include the opening cysteine and the closing phenylalanine or tryptophan. A D gene is named only where the DNA matches it firmly. Clone size is not always given. Where it is, it says once, few, many or a class for expanded clones.

d_gene	v_gene	len	abundance	j_gene	CDR3nt	CDR3aa
TRBD2	TRBV6-5	15	NA	TRBJ2-1	TGTGCCAGCAGGGTTAGCGGGACGTCTTACAATGAGCAGTTCTTC	CASRVSGTSYNEQFF
TRBD1	TRBV11-2	14	NA	TRBJ1-1	TGTGCCAGCAGCACGGGGACAGGGTGGTCTGAAGCTTTCTTT	CASSTGTGWSEAFF
TRBD1	TRBV6-5	13	NA	TRBJ1-1	TGTGCCAGCAGTTACCGGGACAGGTCTGAAGCTTTCTTT	CASSYRDRSEAFF
TRBD2	TRBV7-8	16	NA	TRBJ2-1	TGTGCCAGCAGCCCGACCCCCGGCGGGGGGCGCAATGAGCAGTTCTTC	CASSPTPGGGRNEQFF
NA	TRBV3-1/TRBV3-2	14	NA	TRBJ1-3	TGTGCCAGCAGCTTCAGGGACTCTGGAAACACCATATATTTT	CASSFRDSGNTIYF
TRBD1	TRBV11-2	19	NA	TRBJ1-1	TGTGCCAGCAGCTTAGTCATCAGCAACAGGGGCTCAATGAACACTGAAGCTTTCTTT	CASSLVISNRGSMNTEAFF
TRBD1	TRBV6-6	13	NA	TRBJ1-1	TGTGCCAGCAACCAAGGACAGGGTTCGCAAGCTTTCTTT	CASNQGQGSQAFF
NA	TRBV7-8	11	NA	TRBJ2-7	TGTGCCAGCAGCAAAGGCTACGAGCAGTACTTC	CASSKGYEQYF
TRBD1	TRBV4-1	16	NA	TRBJ2-7	TGCGCCAGCAGCCAAGGCCCAGGGGGCTTCTCCTACGAGCAGTACTTC	CASSQGPGGFSYEQYF
NA	TRBV29-1	14	NA	TRBJ2-3	TGCAGCGTTGCGATTCTAACAGCCACAGATACGCAGTATTTT	CSVAILTATDTQYF
NA	TRBV9	15	NA	TRBJ2-5	TGTGCCAGCAGCGCCAATGACAGACCACAAGAGACCCAGTACTTC	CASSANDRPQETQYF
TRBD1	TRBV7-2	13	NA	TRBJ1-2	TGTGCCAGCAATCAACGACAGGGACTCGGCTACACCTTC	CASNQRQGLGYTF
TRBD1	TRBV6-2/TRBV6-3	17	few	TRBJ1-5	TGTGCCAGCAGTCCCCGACCGACAGGGAGAGGACATCAGCCCCAGCATTTT	CASSPRPTGRGHQPQHF